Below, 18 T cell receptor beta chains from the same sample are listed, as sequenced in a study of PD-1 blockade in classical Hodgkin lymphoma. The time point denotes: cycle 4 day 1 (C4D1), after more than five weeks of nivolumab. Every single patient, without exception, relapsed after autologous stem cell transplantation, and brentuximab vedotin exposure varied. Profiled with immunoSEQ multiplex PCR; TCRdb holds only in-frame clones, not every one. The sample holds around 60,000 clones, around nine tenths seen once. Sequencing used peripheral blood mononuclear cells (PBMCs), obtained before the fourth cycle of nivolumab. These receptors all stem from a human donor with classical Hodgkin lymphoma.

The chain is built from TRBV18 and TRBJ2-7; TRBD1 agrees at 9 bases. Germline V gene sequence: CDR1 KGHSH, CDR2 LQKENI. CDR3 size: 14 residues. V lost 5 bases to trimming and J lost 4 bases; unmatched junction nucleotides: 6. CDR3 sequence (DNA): TGTGCCAGCTCAACCGGGACAGGGCATTACGAGCAGTACTTC. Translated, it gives CASSTGTGHYEQYF.

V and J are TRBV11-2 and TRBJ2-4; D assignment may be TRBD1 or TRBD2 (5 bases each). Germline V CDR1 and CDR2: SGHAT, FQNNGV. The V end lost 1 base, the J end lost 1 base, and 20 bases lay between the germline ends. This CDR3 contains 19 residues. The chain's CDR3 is CASSLAPPRDVRAKNIQYF. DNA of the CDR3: TGTGCCAGCAGCTTAGCTCCTCCCAGGGACGTCAGGGCCAAAAACATTCAGTACTTC.

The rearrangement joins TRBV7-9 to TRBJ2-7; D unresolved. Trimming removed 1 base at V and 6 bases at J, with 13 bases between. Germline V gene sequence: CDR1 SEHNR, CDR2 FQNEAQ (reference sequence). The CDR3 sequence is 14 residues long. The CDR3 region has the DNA TGTGCCAGCAGCTTAGATGTTCTAGTCGGCGAGCAGTACTTC. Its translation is CASSLDVLVGEQYF.

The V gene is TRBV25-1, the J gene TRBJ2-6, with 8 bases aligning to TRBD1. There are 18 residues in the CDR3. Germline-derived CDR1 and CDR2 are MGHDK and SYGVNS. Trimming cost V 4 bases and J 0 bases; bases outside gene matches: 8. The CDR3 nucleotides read TGTGCCAGCAGTGCCCGGGACAGGAAATACTCTGGGGCCAACGTCCTGACTTTC. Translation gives CASSARDRKYSGANVLTF.

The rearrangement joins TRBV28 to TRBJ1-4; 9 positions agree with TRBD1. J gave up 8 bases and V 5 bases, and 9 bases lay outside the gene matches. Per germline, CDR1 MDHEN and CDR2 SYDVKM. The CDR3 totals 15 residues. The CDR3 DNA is TGTGCCAGCAGTCTAGGGGGACAGGGAAACGAAAAACTGTTTTTT. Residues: CASSLGGQGNEKLFF.

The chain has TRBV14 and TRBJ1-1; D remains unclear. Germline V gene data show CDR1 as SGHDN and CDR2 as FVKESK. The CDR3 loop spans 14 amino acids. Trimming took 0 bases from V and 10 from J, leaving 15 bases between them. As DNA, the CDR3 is TGTGCCAGCAGCCAAGAAACGGAAGTCGCTGCAGCTTTCTTT. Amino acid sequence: CASSQETEVAAAFF. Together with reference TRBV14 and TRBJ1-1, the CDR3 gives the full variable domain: EAGVTQFPSHSVIEKGQTVTLRCDPISGHDNLYWYRRVMGKEIKFLLHFVKESKQDESGMPNNRFLAERTGGTYSTLKVQPAELEDSGVYFCASSQETEVAAAFFGQGTRLTVV.

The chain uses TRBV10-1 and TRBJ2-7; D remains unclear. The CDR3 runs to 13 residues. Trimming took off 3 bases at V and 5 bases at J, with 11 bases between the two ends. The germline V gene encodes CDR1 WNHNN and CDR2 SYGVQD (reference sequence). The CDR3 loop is CASSERTSNEQYF. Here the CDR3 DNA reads TGCGCCAGCAGTGAAAGGACCAGTAACGAGCAGTACTTC.

CDR3: CASSFRTSGSRAQETQYF. In nucleotides, the CDR3 is TGTGCCAGCAGCTTCCGGACTAGCGGGAGCAGGGCCCAAGAGACCCAGTACTTC. This chain uses TRBV9 with TRBJ2-5, with 13 bases identical to TRBD2. From germline, CDR1 is SGDLS and CDR2 YYNGEE. This CDR3 has 18 residues. J gave up 1 base and V 4 bases, and 10 bases lay outside the gene matches.

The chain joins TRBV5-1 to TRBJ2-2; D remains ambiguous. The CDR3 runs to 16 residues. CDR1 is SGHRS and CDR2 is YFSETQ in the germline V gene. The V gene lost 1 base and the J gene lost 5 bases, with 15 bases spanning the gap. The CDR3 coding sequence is TGCGCCAGCAGCTTGCACACAGACTCTGGGACCGGGGAGCTGTTTTTT. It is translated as CASSLHTDSGTGELFF. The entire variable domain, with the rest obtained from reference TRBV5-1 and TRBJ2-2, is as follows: KAGVTQTPRYLIKTRGQQVTLSCSPISGHRSVSWYQQTPGQGLQFLFEYFSETQRNKGNFPGRFSGRQFSNSRSEMNVSTLELGDSALYLCASSLHTDSGTGELFFGEGSRLTVL.

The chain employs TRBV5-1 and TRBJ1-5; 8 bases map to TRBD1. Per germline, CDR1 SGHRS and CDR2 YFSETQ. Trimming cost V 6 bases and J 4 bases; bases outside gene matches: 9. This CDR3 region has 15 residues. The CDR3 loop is CASNHKDRVNQPQHF. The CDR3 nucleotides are TGCGCCAGCAACCATAAGGACAGGGTTAATCAGCCCCAGCATTTT.

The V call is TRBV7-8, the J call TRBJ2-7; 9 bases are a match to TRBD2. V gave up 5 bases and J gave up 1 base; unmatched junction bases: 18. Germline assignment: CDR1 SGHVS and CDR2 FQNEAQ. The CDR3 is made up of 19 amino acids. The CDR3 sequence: CASSRAGGRTTQISYEQYF. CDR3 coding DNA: TGTGCCAGCAGCAGAGCGGGGGGCCGTACGACGCAAATATCCTACGAGCAGTACTTC.

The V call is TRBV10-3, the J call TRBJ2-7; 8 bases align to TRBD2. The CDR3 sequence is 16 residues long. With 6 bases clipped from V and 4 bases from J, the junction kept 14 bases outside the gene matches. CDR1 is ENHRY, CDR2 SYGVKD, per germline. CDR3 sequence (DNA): TGTGCCATCAGCCGACAACTGGAGCGGGAGAGATACGAGCAGTACTTC. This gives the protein CAISRQLERERYEQYF.

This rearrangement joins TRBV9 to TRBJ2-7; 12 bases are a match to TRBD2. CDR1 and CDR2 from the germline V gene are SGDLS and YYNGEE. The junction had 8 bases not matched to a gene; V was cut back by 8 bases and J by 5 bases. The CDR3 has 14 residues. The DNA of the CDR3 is TGTGCCAGTTCCCTAGCGGGAGGGCCCCACGAGCAGTACTTC. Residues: CASSLAGGPHEQYF.

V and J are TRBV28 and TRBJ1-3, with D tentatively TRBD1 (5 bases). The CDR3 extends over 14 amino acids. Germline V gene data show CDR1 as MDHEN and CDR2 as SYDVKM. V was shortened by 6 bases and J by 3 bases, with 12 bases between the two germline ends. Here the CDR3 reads CASSLWGGGNTIYF. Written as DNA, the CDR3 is TGTGCCAGCAGCCTCTGGGGGGGTGGAAACACCATATATTTT.

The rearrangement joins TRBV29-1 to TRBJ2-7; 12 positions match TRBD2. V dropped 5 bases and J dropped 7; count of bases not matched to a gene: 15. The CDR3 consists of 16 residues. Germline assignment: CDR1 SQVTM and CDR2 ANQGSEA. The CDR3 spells CSVSRTSGTLTGEQYF. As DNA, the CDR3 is TGCAGCGTTTCGAGGACTAGCGGGACCCTCACGGGGGAGCAGTACTTC.

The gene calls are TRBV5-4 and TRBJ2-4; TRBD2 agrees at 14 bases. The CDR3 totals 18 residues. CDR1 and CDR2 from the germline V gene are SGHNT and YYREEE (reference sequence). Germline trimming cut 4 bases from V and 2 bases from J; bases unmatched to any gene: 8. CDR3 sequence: CASSPTSGGAWTKNIQYF. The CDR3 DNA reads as TGTGCCAGCAGCCCGACTAGCGGGGGGGCCTGGACCAAAAACATTCAGTACTTC.

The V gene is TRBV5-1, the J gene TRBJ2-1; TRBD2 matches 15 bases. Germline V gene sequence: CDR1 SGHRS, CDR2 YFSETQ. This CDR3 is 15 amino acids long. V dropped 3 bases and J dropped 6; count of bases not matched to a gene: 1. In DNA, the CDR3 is TGCGCCAGCAGCTCGGGACTAGCGGGAGGCAATGAGCAGTTCTTC. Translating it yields CASSSGLAGGNEQFF.

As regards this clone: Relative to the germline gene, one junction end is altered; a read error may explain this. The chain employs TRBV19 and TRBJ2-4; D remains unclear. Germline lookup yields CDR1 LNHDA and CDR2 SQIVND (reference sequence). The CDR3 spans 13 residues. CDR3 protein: CASSISAKDIQYF. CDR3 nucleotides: TGTGCCAGTAGTATATCGGCCAAAGACATTCAGTACTTC.